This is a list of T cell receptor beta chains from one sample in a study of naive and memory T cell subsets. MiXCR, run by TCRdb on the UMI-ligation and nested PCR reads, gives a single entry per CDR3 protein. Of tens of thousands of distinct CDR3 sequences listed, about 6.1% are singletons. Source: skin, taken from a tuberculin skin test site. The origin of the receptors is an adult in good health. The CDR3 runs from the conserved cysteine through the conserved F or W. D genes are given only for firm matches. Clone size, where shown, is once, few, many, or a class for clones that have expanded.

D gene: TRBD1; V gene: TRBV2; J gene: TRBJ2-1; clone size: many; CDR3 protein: CASSYGTGLVF; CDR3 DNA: TGTGCCAGCAGCTACGGGACAGGGTTGGTCTTC
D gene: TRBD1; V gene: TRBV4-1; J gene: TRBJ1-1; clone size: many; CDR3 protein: CASSQGQGTTEAFF; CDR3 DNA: TGCGCCAGCAGCCAAGGACAGGGGACCACTGAAGCTTTCTTT
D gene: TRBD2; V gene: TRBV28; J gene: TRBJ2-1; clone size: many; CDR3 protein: CASSLYSSGDPYNEQFF; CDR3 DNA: TGTGCCAGCAGTTTATACTCTAGCGGGGACCCCTACAATGAGCAGTTCTTC
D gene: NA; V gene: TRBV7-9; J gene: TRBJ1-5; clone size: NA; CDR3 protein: CASRKTGQPQHF; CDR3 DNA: TGTGCCAGCAGGAAGACGGGTCAGCCCCAGCATTTT
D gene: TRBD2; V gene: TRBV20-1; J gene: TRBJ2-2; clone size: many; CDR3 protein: CSARAGTSGIRTGELFF; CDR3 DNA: TGCAGTGCTAGGGCCGGGACTAGCGGGATTCGGACCGGGGAGCTGTTTTTT
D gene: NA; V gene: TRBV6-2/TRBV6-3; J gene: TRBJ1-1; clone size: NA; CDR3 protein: CASRFRGNTEAFF; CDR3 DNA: TGTGCCAGCCGATTCAGGGGGAACACTGAAGCTTTCTTT
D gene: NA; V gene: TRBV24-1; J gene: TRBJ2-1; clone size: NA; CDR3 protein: CATSDFGFEQFF; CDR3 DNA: TGTGCCACCAGTGATTTTGGATTTGAGCAGTTCTTC
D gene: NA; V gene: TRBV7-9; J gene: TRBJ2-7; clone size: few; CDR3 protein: CASSPGPAYEQYF; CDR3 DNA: TGTGCCAGCAGCCCGGGACCGGCCTACGAGCAGTACTTC
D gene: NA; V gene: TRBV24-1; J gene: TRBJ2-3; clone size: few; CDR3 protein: CATSDQHSSTDTQYF; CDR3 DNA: TGTGCCACCAGTGATCAGCACTCTAGCACAGATACGCAGTATTTT
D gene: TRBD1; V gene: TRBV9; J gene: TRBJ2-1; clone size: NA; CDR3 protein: CASSYSSGGLSGEQFF; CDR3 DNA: TGTGCCAGCAGCTACTCGTCAGGGGGATTAAGTGGTGAGCAGTTCTTC
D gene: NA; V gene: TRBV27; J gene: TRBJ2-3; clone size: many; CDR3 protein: CASSLSRDTDTQYF; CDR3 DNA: TGTGCCAGCAGTTTATCGAGGGACACAGATACGCAGTATTTT
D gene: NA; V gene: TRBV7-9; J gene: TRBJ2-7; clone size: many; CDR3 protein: CASGGLYEQYF; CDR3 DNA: TGTGCCAGCGGGGGACTCTACGAGCAGTACTTC
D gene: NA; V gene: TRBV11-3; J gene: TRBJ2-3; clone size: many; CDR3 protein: CASSDRGDTQYF; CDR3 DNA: TGTGCCAGCAGCGATCGAGGGGATACGCAGTATTTT
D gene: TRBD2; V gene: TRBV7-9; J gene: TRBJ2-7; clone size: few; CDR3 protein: CASSSLAENYEQYF; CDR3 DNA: TGTGCCAGCAGCTCGCTAGCGGAGAACTACGAGCAGTACTTC
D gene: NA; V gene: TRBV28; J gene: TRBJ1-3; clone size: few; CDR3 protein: CASTPWGANTIYF; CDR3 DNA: TGTGCCAGCACCCCTTGGGGGGCAAACACCATATATTTT
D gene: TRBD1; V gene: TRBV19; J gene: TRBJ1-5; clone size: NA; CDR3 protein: CATGTGGGINQPQHF; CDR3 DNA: TGTGCCACCGGGACAGGGGGCGGAATCAATCAGCCCCAGCATTTT
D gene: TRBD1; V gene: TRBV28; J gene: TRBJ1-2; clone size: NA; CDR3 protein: CASSSGQGAEGGYTF; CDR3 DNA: TGTGCCAGCAGTTCGGGACAGGGGGCGGAAGGTGGCTACACCTTC